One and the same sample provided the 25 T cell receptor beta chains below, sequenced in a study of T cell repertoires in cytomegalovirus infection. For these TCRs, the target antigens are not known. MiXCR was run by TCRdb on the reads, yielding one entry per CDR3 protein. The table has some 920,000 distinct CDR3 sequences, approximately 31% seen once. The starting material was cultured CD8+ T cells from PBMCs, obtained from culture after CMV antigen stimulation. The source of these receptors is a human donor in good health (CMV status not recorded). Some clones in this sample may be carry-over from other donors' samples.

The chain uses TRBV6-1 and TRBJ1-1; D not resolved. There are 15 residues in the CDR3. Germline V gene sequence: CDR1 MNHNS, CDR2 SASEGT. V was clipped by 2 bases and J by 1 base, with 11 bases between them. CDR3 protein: CASSELPAANTEAFF. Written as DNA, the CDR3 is TGTGCCAGCAGTGAACTCCCGGCAGCGAACACTGAAGCTTTCTTT.

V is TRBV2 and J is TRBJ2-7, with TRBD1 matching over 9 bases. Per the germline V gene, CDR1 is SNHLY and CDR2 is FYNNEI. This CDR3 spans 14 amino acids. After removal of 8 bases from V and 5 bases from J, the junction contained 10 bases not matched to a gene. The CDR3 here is CASPRTGARNEQYV. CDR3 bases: TGTGCCAGCCCCAGGACAGGGGCGCGTAACGAGCAGTACGTC.

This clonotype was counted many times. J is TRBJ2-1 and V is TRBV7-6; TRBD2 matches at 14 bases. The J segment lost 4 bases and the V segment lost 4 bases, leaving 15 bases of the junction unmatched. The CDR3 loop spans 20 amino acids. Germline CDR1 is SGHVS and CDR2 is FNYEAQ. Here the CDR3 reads CASSSPPGTSGGRPYNEQFF. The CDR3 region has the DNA TGTGCCAGCAGCTCCCCACCCGGGACTAGCGGGGGACGACCGTACAATGAGCAGTTCTTC.

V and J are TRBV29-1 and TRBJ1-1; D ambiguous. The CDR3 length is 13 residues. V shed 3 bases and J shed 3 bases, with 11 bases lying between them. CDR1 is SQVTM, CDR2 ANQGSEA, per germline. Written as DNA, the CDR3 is TGCAGCGTTGAGAAGGTGGGCGACACTGAAGCTTTCTTT. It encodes CSVEKVGDTEAFF. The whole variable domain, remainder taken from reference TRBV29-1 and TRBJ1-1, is SAVISQKPSRDICQRGTSLTIQCQVDSQVTMMFWYRQQPGQSLTLIATANQGSEATYESGFVIDKFPISRPNLTFSTLTVSNMSPEDSSIYLCSVEKVGDTEAFFGQGTRLTVV.

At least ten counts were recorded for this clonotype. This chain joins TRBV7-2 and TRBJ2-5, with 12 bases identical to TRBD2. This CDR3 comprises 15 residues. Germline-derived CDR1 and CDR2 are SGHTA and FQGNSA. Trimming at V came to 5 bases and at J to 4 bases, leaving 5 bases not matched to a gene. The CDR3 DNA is TGTGCCAGCAGCCGGACTAGCGGGATACTAGAGACCCAGTACTTC. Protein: CASSRTSGILETQYF.

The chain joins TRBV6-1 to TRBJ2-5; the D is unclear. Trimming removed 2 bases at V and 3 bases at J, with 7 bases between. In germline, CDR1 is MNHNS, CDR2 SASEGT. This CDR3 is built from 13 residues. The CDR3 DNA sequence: TGTGCCAGCAGTGAACTGATGGAAGAGACCCAGTACTTC. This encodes CASSELMEETQYF.

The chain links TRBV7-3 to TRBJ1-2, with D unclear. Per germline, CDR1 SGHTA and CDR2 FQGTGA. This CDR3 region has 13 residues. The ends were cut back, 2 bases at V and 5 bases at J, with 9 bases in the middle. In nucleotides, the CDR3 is TGTGCCAGCAGCTTAGGAAATACTTATGGCTACACCTTC. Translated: CASSLGNTYGYTF.

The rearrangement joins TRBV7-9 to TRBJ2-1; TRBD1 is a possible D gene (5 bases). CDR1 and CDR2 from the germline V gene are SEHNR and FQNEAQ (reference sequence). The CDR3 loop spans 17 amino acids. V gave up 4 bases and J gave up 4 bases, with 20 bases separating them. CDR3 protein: CASSSTGGLLLYNEQFF. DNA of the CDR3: TGTGCCAGCAGCTCTACAGGTGGGCTTCTCCTTTACAATGAGCAGTTCTTC.

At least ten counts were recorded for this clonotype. The CDR3 DNA sequence: TGTGCCACCAGGGGATCTGGAAACACCATATATTTT. Translating it yields CATRGSGNTIYF. This sequence joins TRBV28 and TRBJ1-3, with D possibly matching TRBD1 (6 bases). The CDR3 is 12 amino acids. Germline CDR1 is MDHEN and CDR2 is SYDVKM. The V end was cut by 10 bases, the J end by 1 base, with 8 bases between.

CDR3 nucleotides: TGTGCCAGCAGCTCCAGGACTAGCGGGGGTATAGATACGCAGTATTTT. Translated, it gives CASSSRTSGGIDTQYF. The chain employs TRBV11-3 and TRBJ2-3; TRBD2 matches at 13 bases. Per the germline V gene, CDR1 is SGHNT and CDR2 is YENEEA. The CDR3 extends over 16 amino acids. V was pared by 4 bases and J by 5 bases, with 6 bases of the junction left unmatched.

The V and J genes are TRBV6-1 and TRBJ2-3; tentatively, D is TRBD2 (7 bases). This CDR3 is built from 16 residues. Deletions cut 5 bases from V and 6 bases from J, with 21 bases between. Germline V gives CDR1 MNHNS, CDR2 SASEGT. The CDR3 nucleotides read TGTGCCAGCAGTCCCAGGAGAGGGGGGGCATTTGATACGCAGTATTTT. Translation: CASSPRRGGAFDTQYF.

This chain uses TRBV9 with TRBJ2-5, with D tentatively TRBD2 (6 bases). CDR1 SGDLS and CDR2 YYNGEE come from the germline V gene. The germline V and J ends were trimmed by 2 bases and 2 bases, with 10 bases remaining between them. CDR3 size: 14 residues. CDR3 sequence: CASSVWEVQETQYF. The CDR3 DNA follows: TGTGCCAGCAGCGTTTGGGAGGTACAAGAGACCCAGTACTTC.

Written as DNA, the CDR3 is TGTGCCAGCAGTCCCGGACCCGGGACGATGAGCACAGATACGCAGTATTTT. This sequence encodes CASSPGPGTMSTDTQYF. The J gene is TRBJ2-3, the V gene TRBV28; tentatively, D is TRBD1 or TRBD2 (5 bases each). In germline, CDR1 is MDHEN, CDR2 SYDVKM. The CDR3 extends over 17 amino acids. V was trimmed by 5 bases and J by 0 bases, leaving 18 bases between them.

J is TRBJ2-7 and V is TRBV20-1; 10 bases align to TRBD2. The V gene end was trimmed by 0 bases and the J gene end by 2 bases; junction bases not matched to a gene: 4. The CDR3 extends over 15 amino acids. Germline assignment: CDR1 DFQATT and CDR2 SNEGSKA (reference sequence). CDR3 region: CSARDPTSGAYEQYV. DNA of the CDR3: TGCAGTGCTAGAGATCCTACTAGCGGGGCCTACGAGCAGTACGTC.

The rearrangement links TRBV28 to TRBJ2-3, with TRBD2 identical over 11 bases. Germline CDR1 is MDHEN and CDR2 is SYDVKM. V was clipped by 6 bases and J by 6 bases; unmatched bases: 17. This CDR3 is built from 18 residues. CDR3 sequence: CASRYSMVLAGEWDTQYF. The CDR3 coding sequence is TGTGCCAGCAGATACTCCATGGTACTAGCGGGGGAATGGGATACGCAGTATTTT.

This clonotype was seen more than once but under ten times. The chain's CDR3 is CASSRPGKQETQYF. Written as DNA, the CDR3 is TGTGCCAGCAGCCGCCCGGGTAAACAAGAGACCCAGTACTTC. The rearrangement links TRBV7-9 to TRBJ2-5; no reliable D call. This CDR3 has 14 amino acids. The ends were cut back, 5 bases at V and 2 bases at J, with 12 bases in the middle. Germline assignment: CDR1 SEHNR and CDR2 FQNEAQ (reference sequence). Full variable domain (remainder filled in from reference TRBV7-9 and TRBJ2-5): DTGVSQNPRHKITKRGQNVTFRCDPISEHNRLYWYRQTLGQGPEFLTYFQNEAQLEKSRLLSDRFSAERPKGSFSTLEIQRTEQGDSAMYLCASSRPGKQETQYFGPGTRLLVL.

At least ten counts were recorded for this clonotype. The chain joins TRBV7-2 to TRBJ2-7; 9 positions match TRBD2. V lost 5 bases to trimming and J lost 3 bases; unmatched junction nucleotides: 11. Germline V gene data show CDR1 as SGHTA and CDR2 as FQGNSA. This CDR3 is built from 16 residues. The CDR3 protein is CASSQPGGGAVYEQYF. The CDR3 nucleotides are TGTGCCAGCAGCCAACCCGGCGGGGGGGCCGTCTACGAGCAGTACTTC.

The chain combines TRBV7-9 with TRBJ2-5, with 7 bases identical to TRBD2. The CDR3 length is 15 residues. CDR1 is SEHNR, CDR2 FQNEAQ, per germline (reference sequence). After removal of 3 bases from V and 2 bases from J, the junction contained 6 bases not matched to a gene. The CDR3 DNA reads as TGTGCCAGCAGCTTTCCGGGACTAAATCAAGAGACCCAGTACTTC. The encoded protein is CASSFPGLNQETQYF.

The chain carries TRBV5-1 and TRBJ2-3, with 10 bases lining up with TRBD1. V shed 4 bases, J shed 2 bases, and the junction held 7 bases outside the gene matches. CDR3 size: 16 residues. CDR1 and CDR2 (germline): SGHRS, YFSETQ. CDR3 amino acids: CASSALGQGYTDTQYF. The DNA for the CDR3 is TGCGCCAGCAGCGCCCTGGGACAGGGGTACACAGATACGCAGTATTTT. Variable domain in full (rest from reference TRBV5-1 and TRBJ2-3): KAGVTQTPRYLIKTRGQQVTLSCSPISGHRSVSWYQQTPGQGLQFLFEYFSETQRNKGNFPGRFSGRQFSNSRSEMNVSTLELGDSALYLCASSALGQGYTDTQYFGPGTRLTVL.

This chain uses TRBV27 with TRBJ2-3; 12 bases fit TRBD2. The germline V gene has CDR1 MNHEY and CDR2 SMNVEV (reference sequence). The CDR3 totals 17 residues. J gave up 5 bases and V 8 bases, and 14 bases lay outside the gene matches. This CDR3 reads CASFPSGGAGFGDTQYF. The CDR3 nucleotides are TGTGCCAGCTTCCCTAGCGGGGGGGCGGGGTTTGGAGATACGCAGTATTTT.

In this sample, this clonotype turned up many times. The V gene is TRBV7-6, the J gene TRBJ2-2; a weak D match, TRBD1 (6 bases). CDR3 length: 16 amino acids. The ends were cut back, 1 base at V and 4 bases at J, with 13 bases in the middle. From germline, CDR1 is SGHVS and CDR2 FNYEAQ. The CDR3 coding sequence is TGTGCCAGCAGCTTAGGGACAGTCAGTGGCACCGGGGAGCTGTTTTTT. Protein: CASSLGTVSGTGELFF.

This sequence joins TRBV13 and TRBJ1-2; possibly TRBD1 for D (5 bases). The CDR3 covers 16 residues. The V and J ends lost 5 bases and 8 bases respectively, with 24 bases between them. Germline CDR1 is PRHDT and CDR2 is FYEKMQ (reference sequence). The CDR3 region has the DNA TGTGCCAGCAGCACAATCTCAAGTGGGGGAACGAGCGGCTACACCTTC. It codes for CASSTISSGGTSGYTF.

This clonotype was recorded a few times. The CDR3 coding sequence is TGTGCCAGCAGCGGGGGGACACTCACTAGCACAGATACGCAGTATTTT. This gives the protein CASSGGTLTSTDTQYF. This chain uses TRBV9 with TRBJ2-3; D might be TRBD1 (6 bases). The CDR3 is made up of 16 amino acids. From germline, CDR1 is SGDLS and CDR2 YYNGEE. The V end lost 3 bases, the J end lost 0 bases, and 14 bases lay between the germline ends.

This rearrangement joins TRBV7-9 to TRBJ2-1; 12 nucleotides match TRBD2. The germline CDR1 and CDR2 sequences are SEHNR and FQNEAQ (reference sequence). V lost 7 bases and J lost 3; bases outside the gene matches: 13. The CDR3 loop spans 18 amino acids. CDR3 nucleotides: TGTGCCAGCATCCCAGGACTAGCGGGGTCCGCGGTCTACAATGAGCAGTTCTTC. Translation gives CASIPGLAGSAVYNEQFF.

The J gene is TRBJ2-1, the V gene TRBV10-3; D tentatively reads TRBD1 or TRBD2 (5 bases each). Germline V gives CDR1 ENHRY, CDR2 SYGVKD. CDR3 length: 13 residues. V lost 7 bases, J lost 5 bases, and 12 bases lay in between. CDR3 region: CAIKVGRDNEQFF. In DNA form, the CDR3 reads TGTGCCATCAAAGTGGGACGGGACAATGAGCAGTTCTTC.